This T cell receptor (beta chain) is from a study of beta chain features in type 1 diabetes. TCRB transcripts that were expressed got sequenced, as all of the isolated RNA had been reverse transcribed. Read counts averaged around 3.6 million for samples of naive, central memory and regulatory T cells. Some clones are missing from TCRdb's copy, which holds only in-frame ones; the method was immunoSEQ multiplex PCR. The sample lists approximately 160,000 clones; over 7.5% were seen once. CDR1 MNHEY and CDR2 SVGAGI come from the germline V gene. This CDR3 contains 15 residues. The V and J ends lost 10 bases and 7 bases, in that order; junction bases with no gene match: 11. A CD45RO/CCR7/CD25/CD127/CD95/CD27 panel sorted naive, central memory, regulatory and stem cell-like memory CD4+ cells. Purities over 95% were achieved in all sorted populations.

This TCR was recovered from a man between 18 and 29 years old in good health. Sequencing input: central memory CD4+ T cells from blood. This chain connects TRBV6-5 to TRBJ2-1; 12 nucleotides align to TRBD2. The CDR3 DNA follows: TGTGCCACCGAACGACTAGCGGGAGTGGATAATGAGCAGTTCTTC. Translated: CATERLAGVDNEQFF.